This T cell receptor beta chain is from a study of blood T cell repertoires in COVID-19. The wider study: COVID-19 samples, acute and convalescent, were from the United States, Italy and Spain. In each case, the material was cDNA or gDNA derived from T cells, B-cell-depleted T cells, or PBMCs.

As originally analysed: Amplification with reference gene primers provided the estimates of nucleated cell counts. Assay: immunoSEQ multiplex PCR; the TCRdb copy retains only in-frame clones and omits some. That table gives V, J and clone size, and the DNA gave D and trimming. The sample includes about 100,000 clones, 85% to 90% of them seen just once. This receptor was obtained from a human donor in a cohort sampled during active COVID-19. The sample was peripheral blood.

The CDR3 loop reads CASSPVRGEQFF. CDR3 DNA sequence: TGCGCCAGCAGCCCCGTTCGGGGTGAGCAGTTCTTC. V is TRBV5-1 and J is TRBJ2-1; maybe TRBD2 (5 bases). The germline gives CDR1 SGHRS, CDR2 YFSETQ. This CDR3 is built from 12 residues. V gave up 4 bases and J gave up 9 bases, with 11 bases separating them. The full variable domain, with the rest looked up from reference TRBV5-1 and TRBJ2-1, is KAGVTQTPRYLIKTRGQQVTLSCSPISGHRSVSWYQQTPGQGLQFLFEYFSETQRNKGNFPGRFSGRQFSNSRSEMNVSTLELGDSALYLCASSPVRGEQFFGPGTRLTVL.